This T cell receptor beta chain was recorded in a study of cytotoxic CD8 clonotypes in ibrutinib-treated CLL. Method: immunoSEQ multiplex PCR; TCRdb's copy keeps in-frame clones and lacks some. The sample has fewer than 400,000 clones, 67% seen once. Trimming took 0 bases from V and 6 from J; bases not matched to a gene: 7. The germline V gene has CDR1 SGHAT and CDR2 FQNNGV. The CDR3 spans 16 residues. The receptor was isolated from a human donor with chronic lymphocytic leukemia. Specimen: PBMCs, collected after 36 months of ibrutinib treatment. V gene TRBV11-2 combines with J gene TRBJ2-2; 7 nucleotides align to TRBD1. CDR3 amino acids: CASSLDRFTGAGELFF. The CDR3 nucleotides are TGTGCCAGCAGCTTAGACCGATTCACAGGGGCCGGGGAGCTGTTTTTT.